The clone carrying this TCR beta chain was observed once. The age range of participants was about 18 to 100 years, with residence in about 25 US areas. This sample stems from a study of blood T cell repertoires in COVID-19. Study background: Collection of acute and convalescent COVID-19 samples took place in the United States, Italy and Spain.

The CDR3 totals 15 residues. Losses at the gene ends were 4 bases for V and 8 bases for J; bases not matched to a gene: 11. Germline CDR1 and CDR2: LNHDA and SQIVND (reference sequence). Method: immunoSEQ multiplex PCR; TCRdb's copy keeps in-frame clones and lacks some. The sample records roughly 400,000 clones, about 88% being singletons. The TCR sequence derives from a woman in her late teens or twenties who had been exposed to COVID-19. V usage is TRBV19 and J usage is TRBJ2-1, with TRBD1 identical over 7 bases. Input material: PBMCs or T cells enriched from blood (not recorded which). CDR3 sequence (DNA): TGTGCCAGTAGTAAAGCTAGAGGGGGCACTGATGAGCAGTTCTTC. Protein sequence: CASSKARGGTDEQFF.